This TCR beta chain originates from a study of T-cell reconstitution after alpha-beta-depleted transplantation in children. Unique molecular identifiers featured in how the TCRbeta library was prepared. MiXCR, run by TCRdb on the PCR reads, gives a single entry per CDR3 protein. The top ten hold 11% to 15% of the sample, which has about 580,000 distinct CDR3 sequences, 23% seen once. The CDR3 has 12 residues. Trimming left V 5 bases short and J 4 bases short, with 12 bases between. Germline V gene lookup returns CDR1 DFQATT and CDR2 SNEGSKA (reference sequence). Findings and caveats of the study: It was newly produced T cells that mostly accounted for T-cell counts and diversity one year after transplant. Expanded graft clones numbering several hundred reportedly gave rise to alpha-beta T cells about two months after transplant. Several patients had high TCRbeta diversity at day 60; it came from surviving recipient T cells and thymic progenitors.

Details on this clonotype: Its specificity is not known.

The sequencing used PBMCs, mostly from graft donor cells, collected 360 days after TCRalphabeta/CD19-depleted stem cell transplant. The source of this sequence is a boy in the first two years of life who had a stem cell transplant for acute myeloid leukemia, so the T cells may come from the graft donor. V and J are TRBV20-1 and TRBJ2-7, with unresolved D. The DNA of the CDR3 is TGCAGTGCTGGACCTTCCCCTTACGAGCAGTACTTC. As protein: CSAGPSPYEQYF.